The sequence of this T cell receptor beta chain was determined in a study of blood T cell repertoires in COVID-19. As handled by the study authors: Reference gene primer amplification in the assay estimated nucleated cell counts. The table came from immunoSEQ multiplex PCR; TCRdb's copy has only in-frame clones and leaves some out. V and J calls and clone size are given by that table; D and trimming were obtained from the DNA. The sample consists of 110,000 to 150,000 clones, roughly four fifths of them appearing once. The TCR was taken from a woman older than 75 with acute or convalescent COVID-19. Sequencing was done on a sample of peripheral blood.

The CDR3, as DNA: TGTGCCAGCAGCACCGAGGACCAATTCGGGACTCATATAGCCAAAAACATTCAGTACTTC. Residues: CASSTEDQFGTHIAKNIQYF. This rearrangement joins TRBV9 to TRBJ2-4; D perhaps matches TRBD2 (6 bases). The CDR3 has 20 residues. Trimming cost V 4 bases and J 0 bases, with 26 bases left between them. Germline V gives CDR1 SGDLS, CDR2 YYNGEE.